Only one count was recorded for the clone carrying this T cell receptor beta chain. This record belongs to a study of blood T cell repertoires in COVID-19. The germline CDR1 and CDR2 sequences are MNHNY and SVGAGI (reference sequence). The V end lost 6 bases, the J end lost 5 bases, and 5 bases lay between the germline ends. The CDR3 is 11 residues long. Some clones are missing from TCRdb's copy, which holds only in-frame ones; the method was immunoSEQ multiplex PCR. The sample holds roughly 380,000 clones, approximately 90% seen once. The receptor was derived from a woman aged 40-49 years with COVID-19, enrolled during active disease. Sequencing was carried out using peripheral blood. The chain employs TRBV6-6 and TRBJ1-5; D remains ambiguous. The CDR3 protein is CASRQDQPQHF. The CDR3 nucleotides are TGTGCCAGCAGACAAGATCAGCCCCAGCATTTT.